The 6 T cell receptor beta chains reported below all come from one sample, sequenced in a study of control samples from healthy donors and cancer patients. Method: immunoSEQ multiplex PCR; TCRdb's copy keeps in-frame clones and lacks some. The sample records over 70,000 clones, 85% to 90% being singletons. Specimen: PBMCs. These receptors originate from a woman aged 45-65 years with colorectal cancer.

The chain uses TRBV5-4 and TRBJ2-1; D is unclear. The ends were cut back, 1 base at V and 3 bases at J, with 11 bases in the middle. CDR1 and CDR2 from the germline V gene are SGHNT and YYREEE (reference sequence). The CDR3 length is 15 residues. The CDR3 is CASSLRRKDYNEQFF. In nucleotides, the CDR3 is TGTGCCAGCAGCTTGAGACGGAAAGACTACAATGAGCAGTTCTTC.

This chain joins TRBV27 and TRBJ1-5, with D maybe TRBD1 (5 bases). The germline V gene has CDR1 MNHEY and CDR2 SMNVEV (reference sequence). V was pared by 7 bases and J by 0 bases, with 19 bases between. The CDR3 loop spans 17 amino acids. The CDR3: CASKFGTPSDSNQPQHF. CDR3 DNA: TGTGCCAGCAAGTTCGGGACGCCGTCGGATAGCAATCAGCCCCAGCATTTT.

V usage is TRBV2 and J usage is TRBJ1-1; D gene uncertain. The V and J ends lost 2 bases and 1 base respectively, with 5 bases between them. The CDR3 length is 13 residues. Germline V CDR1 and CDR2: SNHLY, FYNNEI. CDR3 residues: CASSEQPNTEAFF. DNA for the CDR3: TGTGCCAGCAGTGAACAGCCGAACACTGAAGCTTTCTTT.

The CDR3 loop reads CASHRSGGQGEQFF. The CDR3 coding sequence is TGTGCCAGCCATCGTAGCGGGGGCCAAGGTGAGCAGTTCTTC. The chain carries TRBV6-5 and TRBJ2-1, with 9 bases fitting TRBD2. The V and J ends lost 8 bases and 9 bases, in that order; junction bases with no gene match: 11. The CDR3 sequence is 14 residues long. Germline lookup yields CDR1 MNHEY and CDR2 SVGAGI.

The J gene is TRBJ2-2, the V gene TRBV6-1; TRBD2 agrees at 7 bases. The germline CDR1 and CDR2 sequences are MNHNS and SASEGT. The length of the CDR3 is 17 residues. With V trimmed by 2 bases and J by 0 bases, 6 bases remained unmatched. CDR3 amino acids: CASSEWGAGTNTGELFF. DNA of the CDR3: TGTGCCAGCAGTGAATGGGGAGCGGGGACGAACACCGGGGAGCTGTTTTTT.

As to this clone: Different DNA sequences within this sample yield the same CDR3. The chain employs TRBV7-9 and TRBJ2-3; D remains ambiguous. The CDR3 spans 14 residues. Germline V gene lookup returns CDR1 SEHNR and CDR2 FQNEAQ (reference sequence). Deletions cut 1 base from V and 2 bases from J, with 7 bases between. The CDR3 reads CASSLGQNTDTQYF. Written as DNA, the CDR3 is TGTGCCAGCAGCTTAGGACAAAACACAGATACGCAGTATTTT.